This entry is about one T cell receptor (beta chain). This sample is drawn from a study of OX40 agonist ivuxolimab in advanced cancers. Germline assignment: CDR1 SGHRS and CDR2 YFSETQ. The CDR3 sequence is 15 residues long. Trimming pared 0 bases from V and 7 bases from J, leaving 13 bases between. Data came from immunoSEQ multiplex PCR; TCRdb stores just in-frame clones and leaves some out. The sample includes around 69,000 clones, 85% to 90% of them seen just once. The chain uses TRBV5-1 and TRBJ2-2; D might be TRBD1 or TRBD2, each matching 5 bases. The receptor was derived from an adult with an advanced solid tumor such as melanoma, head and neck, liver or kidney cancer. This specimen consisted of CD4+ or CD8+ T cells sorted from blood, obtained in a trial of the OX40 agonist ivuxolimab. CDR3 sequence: CASSLASGQYGELFF. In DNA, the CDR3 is TGCGCCAGCAGCTTGGCCTCGGGGCAGTACGGGGAGCTGTTTTTT.